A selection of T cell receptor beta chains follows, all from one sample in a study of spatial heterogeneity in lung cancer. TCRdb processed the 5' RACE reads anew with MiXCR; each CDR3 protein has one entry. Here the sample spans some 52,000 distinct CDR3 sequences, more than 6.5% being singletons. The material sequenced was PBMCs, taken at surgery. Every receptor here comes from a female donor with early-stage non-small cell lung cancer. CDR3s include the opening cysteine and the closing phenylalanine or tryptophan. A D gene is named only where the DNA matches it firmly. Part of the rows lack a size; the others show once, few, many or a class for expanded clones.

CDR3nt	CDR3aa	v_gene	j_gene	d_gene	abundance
TGTGCCAGCAGTTTTATCCCTCAGGGGAACGAGCAGTACTTC	CASSFIPQGNEQYF	TRBV28	TRBJ2-7	-	many
TGTGCCAGCTCACGCCTGGACAGGGGTAGCAATCAGCCCCAGCATTTT	CASSRLDRGSNQPQHF	TRBV18	TRBJ1-5	TRBD1	many
TGCAGTGCCCGAAGGGGGGGGCCCCACTACGAGCAGTACTTC	CSARRGGPHYEQYF	TRBV20-1	TRBJ2-7	-	few
TGTGCCAGCAGCCCCCTTATAGCGGGGGCCATCGGTTCAGATACGCAGTATTTT	CASSPLIAGAIGSDTQYF	TRBV5-6	TRBJ2-3	TRBD2	many
TGTGCCAGCAGCTCACAGGCCCGCCCTACGAACTACAATGAGCAGTTCTTC	CASSSQARPTNYNEQFF	TRBV9	TRBJ2-1	-	many
TGTGCCACCCGGCCCGGGACAGGGATCGAATATGGCTACACCTTC	CATRPGTGIEYGYTF	TRBV7-2	TRBJ1-2	TRBD1	few
TGTGCCAGCAGCCAGGACCCCTTCACTGGAAACACCATATATTTT	CASSQDPFTGNTIYF	TRBV4-2	TRBJ1-3	-	many
TGCGCCAGTAGCCGGACGGGGAGTAACACCGGGGAGCTGTTTTTT	CASSRTGSNTGELFF	TRBV4-1	TRBJ2-2	-	many
TGTGCCAGTAGCATTACAGGGGGGACCCACGAGCAGTACTTC	CASSITGGTHEQYF	TRBV19	TRBJ2-7	TRBD1	many
TGCAGTGCTAGAGATCCGAGGGGGGGCTATGGCTACACCTTC	CSARDPRGGYGYTF	TRBV20-1	TRBJ1-2	-	-
TGTGCCAGCAGTTACTCGGGGACAGCGGGCCACGAGCAGTACTTC	CASSYSGTAGHEQYF	TRBV6-5	TRBJ2-7	-	many
TGTGCCAGCAAGACAGGAGCAGAAGAGACCCAGTACTTC	CASKTGAEETQYF	TRBV11-2	TRBJ2-5	-	many
TGTGCCAGCAGCTTGGGGTCAGGGATCGAGCAGTACTTC	CASSLGSGIEQYF	TRBV5-8	TRBJ2-7	-	many
TGTGCCAGCAGGCCCCTTGGGGACACCGGGGAGCTGTTTTTT	CASRPLGDTGELFF	TRBV12-3/TRBV12-4	TRBJ2-2	-	few
TGTGCTAGCAGCTTAAGCGGACCCGTCGGCGAGCAGTTCTTC	CASSLSGPVGEQFF	TRBV7-7	TRBJ2-1	-	many
TGTGCCAGCAGCTCTAGCGGGGCCACAGATACGCAGTATTTT	CASSSSGATDTQYF	TRBV7-3	TRBJ2-3	TRBD2	many